The 17 T cell receptor beta chains below all came from one sample that was sequenced in a study of blood T cell repertoires in COVID-19. TCRdb keeps only in-frame clones here, not all; method: immunoSEQ multiplex PCR. This table has 450,000 or so clones, 80% to 90% appearing once. The sequenced material came from peripheral blood. Source of these receptors: a man aged 18 to 29 with COVID-19, enrolled during active disease.

This rearrangement joins TRBV25-1 to TRBJ1-4; TRBD1 agrees at 11 bases. This CDR3 region has 14 residues. J lost 7 bases, V lost 8 bases, and 6 bases had no gene match. CDR1 and CDR2 from the germline V gene are MGHDK and SYGVNS. Here the CDR3 reads CASHPGTGGEKLFF. Here the CDR3 DNA reads TGTGCCAGCCACCCCGGGACAGGGGGTGAAAAACTGTTTTTT.

The rearrangement joins TRBV7-9 to TRBJ2-2; tentatively, D is TRBD2 (6 bases). Deletions cut 2 bases from V and 9 bases from J, with 13 bases between. This CDR3 contains 14 residues. Germline assignment: CDR1 SEHNR and CDR2 FQNEAQ (reference sequence). The CDR3: CASSLSLLAWELFF. CDR3 coding DNA: TGTGCCAGCAGCTTATCACTACTAGCCTGGGAGCTGTTTTTT.

V gene TRBV6-1 combines with J gene TRBJ2-5; D might be TRBD1 (6 bases). V was trimmed by 1 base and J by 9 bases, leaving 12 bases between them. Per germline, CDR1 MNHNS and CDR2 SASEGT. The CDR3 has 13 amino acids. The chain's CDR3 is CASSEDGNRAQYF. CDR3 in DNA: TGTGCCAGCAGTGAAGATGGCAACAGGGCCCAGTACTTC.

This clone appeared a few times. The V gene is TRBV5-3, the J gene TRBJ1-2, with D possibly matching TRBD1 (5 bases). TRBV5-3 is filed as an ORF, its function uncertain. V was shortened by 0 bases and J by 2 bases, with 8 bases between the two germline ends. The CDR3 is 14 residues long. CDR3 amino acids: CARSLGTPNYGYTF. The CDR3, as DNA: TGTGCCAGAAGCTTGGGGACACCCAACTATGGCTACACCTTC.

This clone appeared a single time. V is TRBV2 and J is TRBJ1-2; 9 nucleotides agree with TRBD1. The CDR3 covers 14 residues. CDR1 and CDR2 from the germline V gene are SNHLY and FYNNEI. V gave up 1 base and J gave up 6 bases; unmatched junction bases: 3. In DNA form, the CDR3 reads TGTGCCAGCAGTGAAGACAGGGGGCATGATGGCTACACCTTC. Translating gives CASSEDRGHDGYTF.

The chain links TRBV6-6 to TRBJ1-5; 8 nucleotides align to TRBD1. Germline V lookup: CDR1 MNHNY, CDR2 SVGAGI (reference sequence). The CDR3 has 14 residues. Trimming took 5 bases from V and 9 from J; bases not matched to a gene: 9. This CDR3 is CASSPDRQGPPQHF. The CDR3 DNA is TGTGCCAGCAGTCCAGACCGACAGGGGCCGCCCCAGCATTTT.

As DNA, the CDR3 is TGTGCCAGTAGTATCATACTGACTAGCGGCCTCTCCTACGAGCAGTACTTC. Its protein product is CASSIILTSGLSYEQYF. The chain combines TRBV19 with TRBJ2-7, with TRBD2 matching 9 bases. CDR3 length equals 17 residues. V lost 3 bases and J lost 0; bases outside the gene matches: 9. CDR1 LNHDA and CDR2 SQIVND come from the germline V gene (reference sequence).

V usage is TRBV4-2 and J usage is TRBJ2-3; 9 bases map to TRBD2. CDR1 and CDR2 from the germline V gene are LGHNA and YNFKEQ. Losses at the gene ends were 5 bases for V and 0 bases for J; bases not matched to a gene: 9. CDR3 length: 17 amino acids. As DNA, the CDR3 is TGTGCCAGCAGCTTTTATAGCGGGGGAACTAGCACAGATACGCAGTATTTT. It translates to CASSFYSGGTSTDTQYF.

The J gene is TRBJ1-1, the V gene TRBV5-1, with a possible D match to TRBD1 (5 bases). The CDR3 runs 15 residues. The germline CDR1 and CDR2 sequences are SGHRS and YFSETQ. Trimming stripped 4 bases from V and 1 base from J, with 14 bases between. CDR3: CASSPRGGTNTEAFF. The CDR3 DNA sequence: TGCGCCAGCAGCCCTCGGGGGGGTACGAACACTGAAGCTTTCTTT.

V gene TRBV5-8 combines with J gene TRBJ1-1; TRBD1 matches 7 bases. The V segment lost 0 bases and the J segment 0 bases; nucleotides outside the gene matches: 5. The CDR3 sequence is 16 residues long. The germline V gene has CDR1 SGHTS and CDR2 YDEGEE. The CDR3 region is CASSLGQGLMNTEAFF. The DNA for the CDR3 is TGTGCCAGCAGCTTGGGACAGGGACTCATGAACACTGAAGCTTTCTTT. The variable domain in full, completed from reference TRBV5-8 and TRBJ1-1, reads EAGVTQSPTHLIKTRGQQATLRCSPISGHTSVYWYQQALGLGLQFLLWYDEGEERNRGNFPPRFSGRQFPNYSSELNVNALELEDSALYLCASSLGQGLMNTEAFFGQGTRLTVV.

The chain couples TRBV5-4 to TRBJ2-3, with TRBD2 matching over 13 bases. Germline CDR1 reads SGHNT; CDR2 reads YYREEE (reference sequence). This CDR3 contains 17 residues. Trimming took 4 bases from V and 0 from J; bases not matched to a gene: 5. This chain's CDR3 is CASSPPGLAGSTDTQYF. The CDR3 DNA is TGTGCCAGCAGCCCGCCGGGACTAGCGGGGAGCACAGATACGCAGTATTTT.

The chain uses TRBV7-9 and TRBJ2-3, with TRBD2 identical over 8 bases. Trimming at V came to 1 base and at J to 4 bases, leaving 16 bases not matched to a gene. The CDR3 is 19 residues long. The germline V gene encodes CDR1 SEHNR and CDR2 FQNEAQ (reference sequence). CDR3 amino acids: CASSLVFGSGGPLADTQYF. The CDR3 DNA reads TGTGCCAGCAGCTTAGTATTTGGTTCGGGAGGGCCCTTGGCAGATACGCAGTATTTT. The full variable domain, its missing parts supplied by reference TRBV7-9 and TRBJ2-3, is DTGVSQNPRHKITKRGQNVTFRCDPISEHNRLYWYRQTLGQGPEFLTYFQNEAQLEKSRLLSDRFSAERPKGSFSTLEIQRTEQGDSAMYLCASSLVFGSGGPLADTQYFGPGTRLTVL.

V and J are TRBV29-1 and TRBJ2-3; 8 nucleotides agree with TRBD1. Trimming at V came to 3 bases and at J to 3 bases, leaving 5 bases not matched to a gene. This CDR3 spans 14 amino acids. CDR1 and CDR2 from the germline V gene are SQVTM and ANQGSEA. The CDR3 DNA is TGCAGCGTTGAGGCTACAGGGGGGACAGATACGCAGTATTTT. As protein: CSVEATGGTDTQYF.

J is TRBJ1-2 and V is TRBV30, with a tentative D call TRBD1 (6 bases). The CDR3 covers 13 residues. CDR1 and CDR2 from the germline V gene are GTSNPN and SVGIG (reference sequence). With 3 bases removed from V and 7 bases from J, the gap between germline ends came to 15 bases. As DNA, the CDR3 is TGTGCCTGGAGGGGGATGGGGGCCCCTGGCTACACCTTC. Translation gives CAWRGMGAPGYTF.

CDR3 loop: CASRLQGDTEAFF. As DNA, the CDR3 is TGTGCCAGCAGGCTACAGGGGGACACTGAAGCTTTCTTT. The chain has TRBV6-6 and TRBJ1-1; 8 bases are shared with TRBD1. Germline CDR1 and CDR2: MNHNY and SVGAGI (reference sequence). The CDR3 runs 13 residues. With V trimmed by 6 bases and J by 3 bases, 3 bases remained unmatched.

CDR3 residues: CASSQDINQPQHF. The DNA of the CDR3 is TGTGCCAGCTCGCAGGACATTAATCAGCCCCAGCATTTT. V usage is TRBV18 and J usage is TRBJ1-5; the D gene is possibly TRBD1 (5 bases). This CDR3 contains 13 residues. V was shortened by 6 bases and J by 4 bases, with 10 bases between the two germline ends. CDR1 is KGHSH and CDR2 is LQKENI in the germline V gene.

The rearrangement uses TRBV11-2 and TRBJ2-1, with 14 nucleotides matching TRBD2. Germline trimming cut 0 bases from V and 12 bases from J; bases unmatched to any gene: 10. Germline V gene lookup returns CDR1 SGHAT and CDR2 FQNNGV. This CDR3 spans 17 amino acids. CDR3 loop: CASSLETSGRALKVQFF. The DNA of the CDR3 is TGTGCCAGCAGCTTAGAGACTAGCGGGAGGGCCTTAAAAGTGCAGTTCTTC. The full variable domain, in which reference TRBV11-2 and TRBJ2-1 provide the parts outside the CDR3, is EAGVAQSPRYKIIEKRQSVAFWCNPISGHATLYWYQQILGQGPKLLIQFQNNGVVDDSQLPKDRFSAERLKGVDSTLKIQPAKLEDSAVYLCASSLETSGRALKVQFFGPGTRLTVL.